A single sample gave rise to the 18 T cell receptor beta chains below, sequenced in a study of cytomegalovirus exposure and HLA in healthy donors (TCRdb year 2017). Libraries came from the immunoSEQ multiplex PCR assay. The multiplex PCR relied on a mix of 60 forward primers for TCR Vbeta segments and 13 reverse primers for TCR Jbeta segments. TCRdb provides this immuneACCESS table in a form limited to in-frame rearrangements. Some clones are lacking; in checked studies, under half of them reflect an unresolved V gene, and why the rest are absent is not known. This sample holds around 61,000 clones; just under 85% were observed only once. Jointly, the top ten make up 1.7% of the sample. Input material: PBMCs. Receptors were obtained from a middle-aged man in good health and CMV-seronegative.

The chain links TRBV20-1 to TRBJ1-2; maybe TRBD1 (5 bases). Trimming left V 4 bases short and J 4 bases short, with 7 bases between. In germline, CDR1 is DFQATT, CDR2 SNEGSKA (reference sequence). The CDR3 has 11 amino acids. In DNA, the CDR3 is TGCAGTGCTATAACAGGCTATGGCTACACCTTC. Its protein product is CSAITGYGYTF.

V usage is TRBV30 and J usage is TRBJ1-6; a weak D match, TRBD1 (6 bases). This CDR3 spans 13 amino acids. The germline V gene encodes CDR1 GTSNPN and CDR2 SVGIG (reference sequence). The V and J ends lost 1 base and 9 bases respectively, with 10 bases between them. The CDR3 region is CAWSDTGSSPLHF. CDR3 nucleotides: TGTGCCTGGAGTGATACAGGGAGTTCACCCCTCCACTTT.

V and J are TRBV7-2 and TRBJ2-2, with 8 bases identical to TRBD2. This CDR3 region has 15 residues. Germline CDR1 is SGHTA and CDR2 is FQGNSA. V lost 5 bases and J lost 5; bases outside the gene matches: 7. The CDR3, as DNA: TGTGCCAGCAGCCTGGGACTAGGGGAAACCGGGGAGCTGTTTTTT. Residues: CASSLGLGETGELFF.

This rearrangement joins TRBV29-1 to TRBJ1-2, with 7 bases fitting TRBD1. Germline CDR1 and CDR2: SQVTM and ANQGSEA. This CDR3 comprises 13 residues. With 6 bases clipped from V and 5 bases from J, the junction kept 9 bases outside the gene matches. In nucleotides, the CDR3 is TGCAGCGTAAATGGACAGGATAATTATGGCTACACCTTC. Its protein is CSVNGQDNYGYTF.

V and J are TRBV29-1 and TRBJ2-1; D gene uncertain. In germline, CDR1 is SQVTM, CDR2 ANQGSEA. Trimming shortened V by 0 bases and J by 0 bases, and 6 bases separated the two germline ends. This CDR3 has 14 residues. The CDR3 bases are TGCAGCGTTGAAGATCGAGTCTCCTACAATGAGCAGTTCTTC. Translating gives CSVEDRVSYNEQFF.

The chain carries TRBV9 and TRBJ2-5, with TRBD2 identical over 12 bases. The CDR3 consists of 13 residues. CDR1 SGDLS and CDR2 YYNGEE come from the germline V gene. Germline trimming cut 7 bases from V and 5 bases from J; bases unmatched to any gene: 3. The CDR3 here is CASGLAGGETQYF. DNA for the CDR3: TGTGCCAGCGGGCTAGCGGGGGGGGAGACCCAGTACTTC.

This chain links TRBV5-1 with TRBJ2-3; the match to TRBD2 covers 11 bases. The trim removed 0 bases at V and 6 bases at J, leaving 3 bases unmatched. There are 15 residues in the CDR3. The germline gives CDR1 SGHRS, CDR2 YFSETQ. This CDR3 is CASSLVSGGADTQYF. CDR3 nucleotides: TGCGCCAGCAGCTTGGTTAGCGGGGGGGCGGATACGCAGTATTTT.

A single count supports this clone. CDR3 residues: CASSVSGMDTQYF. The DNA for the CDR3 is TGTGCCAGCAGCGTGTCAGGGATGGATACGCAGTATTTT. The V gene is TRBV9, the J gene TRBJ2-3; a possible D gene is TRBD1 (5 bases). CDR1 and CDR2 (germline): SGDLS, YYNGEE. CDR3 length: 13 amino acids. The V end was cut by 2 bases, the J end by 6 bases, with 10 bases between. Full variable domain (missing parts from reference TRBV9 and TRBJ2-3): DSGVTQTPKHLITATGQRVTLRCSPRSGDLSVYWYQQSLDQGLQFLIQYYNGEERAKGNILERFSAQQFPDLHSELNLSSLELGDSALYFCASSVSGMDTQYFGPGTRLTVL.

The rearrangement links TRBV5-1 to TRBJ2-1; TRBD1 agrees at 7 bases. In germline, CDR1 is SGHRS, CDR2 YFSETQ. Trimming at V came to 4 bases and at J to 4 bases, leaving 14 bases not matched to a gene. This CDR3 has 17 residues. The CDR3 spells CASSPRLKGAPYNEQFF. The CDR3 region has the DNA TGCGCCAGCAGCCCCCGACTAAAGGGGGCCCCTTACAATGAGCAGTTCTTC.

The J gene is TRBJ2-2, the V gene TRBV27; a possible D gene is TRBD1 (6 bases). V was cut by 2 bases and J by 8 bases, with 21 bases left in between. Germline loops: CDR1 MNHEY, CDR2 SMNVEV (reference sequence). The CDR3 has 17 amino acids. DNA of the CDR3: TGTGCCAGCAGTTTACAACTAACAGGGAAGTTTACAGGGGAGCTGTTTTTT. Translating it yields CASSLQLTGKFTGELFF.

The chain recombines TRBV14 with TRBJ2-1; D gene unclear. The CDR3 consists of 15 residues. Germline assignment: CDR1 SGHDN and CDR2 FVKESK. Trimming shortened V by 0 bases and J by 14 bases, and 20 bases separated the two germline ends. The CDR3 nucleotides read TGTGCCAGCAGCCAAGATCCCAGTTCTGAGCGATTTAAGTTCTTC. Residues: CASSQDPSSERFKFF.

This chain joins TRBV4-1 and TRBJ2-2; 8 nucleotides agree with TRBD2. This CDR3 contains 14 residues. Germline-derived CDR1 and CDR2 are MGHRA and YSYEKL. V lost 10 bases to trimming and J lost 4 bases; unmatched junction nucleotides: 8. For the CDR3, the DNA is TGCGCCACCCAGCCGGGGGGGGCCACCGGGGAGCTGTTTTTT. This encodes CATQPGGATGELFF.

In its sample, this clone was seen once. This chain connects TRBV7-8 to TRBJ1-3, with 8 bases fitting TRBD1. J lost 3 bases, V lost 5 bases, and 6 bases had no gene match. CDR1 and CDR2 from the germline V gene are SGHVS and FQNEAQ. The CDR3 extends over 15 amino acids. CDR3 bases: TGTGCCAGCAGCCGACAGGGGACGGTTGGAAACACCATATATTTT. Translated, it gives CASSRQGTVGNTIYF.

The chain links TRBV5-5 to TRBJ1-1; TRBD1 matches at 10 bases. Looked up from germline, CDR1 is SGHKS and CDR2 is YYEKEE (reference sequence). CDR3 length: 15 residues. The V segment lost 3 bases and the J segment 3 bases; nucleotides outside the gene matches: 5. CDR3 protein: CASSWDRGLYTEAFF. The CDR3 nucleotides are TGTGCCAGCAGCTGGGACAGGGGCTTGTACACTGAAGCTTTCTTT.

This rearrangement joins TRBV15 to TRBJ1-5, with D uncertain. Trimming left V 0 bases short and J 8 bases short, with 5 bases between. This CDR3 spans 12 amino acids. From germline, CDR1 is LNHNV and CDR2 YYDKDF (reference sequence). In DNA, the CDR3 is TGTGCCACCAGCAGAGATTTAAAGCCCCAGCATTTT. Translation gives CATSRDLKPQHF.

This clone came up a few times. The chain is built from TRBV19 and TRBJ1-1; possible D gene TRBD1, 5 bases. Germline V gene sequence: CDR1 LNHDA, CDR2 SQIVND (reference sequence). This CDR3 has 14 residues. V lost 4 bases and J lost 11, with 20 bases in between. The CDR3, as DNA: TGTGCCAGTAGTACCCAGGAGGGGTCCCCTTCGGCTTTCTTT. It specifies CASSTQEGSPSAFF.

The chain is built from TRBV9 and TRBJ1-1; no clear D. V was trimmed by 4 bases and J by 5 bases, leaving 9 bases between them. The CDR3 has 12 residues. Germline V gene data show CDR1 as SGDLS and CDR2 as YYNGEE. CDR3 coding DNA: TGTGCCAGCAGCCCATTAGAAACTGAAGCTTTCTTT. Amino acid sequence: CASSPLETEAFF.

The V gene is TRBV5-4, the J gene TRBJ2-7, with 12 bases aligning to TRBD1. V lost 4 bases, J lost 5 bases, and 10 bases stayed unmatched. The CDR3 length is 16 residues. Germline CDR1 reads SGHNT; CDR2 reads YYREEE (reference sequence). In DNA form, the CDR3 reads TGTGCCAGCAGCCCGGGCCCTGGGACAGGGGGCCACGAGCAGTACTTC. Residues: CASSPGPGTGGHEQYF.